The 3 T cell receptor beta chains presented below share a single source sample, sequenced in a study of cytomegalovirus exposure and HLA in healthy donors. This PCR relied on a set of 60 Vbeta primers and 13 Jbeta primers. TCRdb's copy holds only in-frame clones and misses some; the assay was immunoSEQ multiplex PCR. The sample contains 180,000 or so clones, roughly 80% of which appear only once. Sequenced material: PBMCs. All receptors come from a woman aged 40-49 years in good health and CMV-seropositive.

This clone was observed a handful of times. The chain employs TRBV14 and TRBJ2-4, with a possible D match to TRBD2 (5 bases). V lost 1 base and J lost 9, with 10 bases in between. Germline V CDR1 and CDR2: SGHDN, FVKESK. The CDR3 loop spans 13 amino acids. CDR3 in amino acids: CASSQGAGGIQYF. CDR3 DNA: TGTGCCAGCAGCCAAGGGGCGGGTGGCATTCAGTACTTC.

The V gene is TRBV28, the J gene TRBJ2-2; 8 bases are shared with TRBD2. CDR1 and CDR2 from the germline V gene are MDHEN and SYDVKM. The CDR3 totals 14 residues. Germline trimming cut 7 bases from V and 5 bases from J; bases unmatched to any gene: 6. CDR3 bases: TGTGCCAGCACCCCGCGACTAGCGACCGGGGAGCTGTTTTTT. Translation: CASTPRLATGELFF.

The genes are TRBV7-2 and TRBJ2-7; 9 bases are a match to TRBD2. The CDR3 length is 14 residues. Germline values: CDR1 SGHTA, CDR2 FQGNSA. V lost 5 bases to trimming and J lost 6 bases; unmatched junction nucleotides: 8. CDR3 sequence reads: CASSLLAGNIEQYF. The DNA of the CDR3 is TGTGCCAGCAGCCTGCTAGCGGGAAATATCGAGCAGTACTTC.